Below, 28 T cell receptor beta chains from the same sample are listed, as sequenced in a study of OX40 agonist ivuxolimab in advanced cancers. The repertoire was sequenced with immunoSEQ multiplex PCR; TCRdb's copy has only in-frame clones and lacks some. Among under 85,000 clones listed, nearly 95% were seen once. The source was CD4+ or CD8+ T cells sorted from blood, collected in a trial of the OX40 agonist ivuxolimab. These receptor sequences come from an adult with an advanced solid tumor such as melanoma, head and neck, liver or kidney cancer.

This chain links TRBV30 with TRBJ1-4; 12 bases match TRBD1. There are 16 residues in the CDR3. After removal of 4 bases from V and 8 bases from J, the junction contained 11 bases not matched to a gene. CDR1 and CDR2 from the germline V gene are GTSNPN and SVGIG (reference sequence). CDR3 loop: CAWIAVGQGAREKLFF. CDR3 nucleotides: TGTGCCTGGATTGCTGTGGGACAGGGGGCACGGGAAAAACTGTTTTTT.

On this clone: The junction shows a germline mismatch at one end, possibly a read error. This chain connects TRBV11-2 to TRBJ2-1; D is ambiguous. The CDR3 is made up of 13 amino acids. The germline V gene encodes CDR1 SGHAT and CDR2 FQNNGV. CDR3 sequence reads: CASGLTPRWEQFF. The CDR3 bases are TGTGCCAGCGGCTTAACCCCTAGGTGGGAGCAGTTCTTC.

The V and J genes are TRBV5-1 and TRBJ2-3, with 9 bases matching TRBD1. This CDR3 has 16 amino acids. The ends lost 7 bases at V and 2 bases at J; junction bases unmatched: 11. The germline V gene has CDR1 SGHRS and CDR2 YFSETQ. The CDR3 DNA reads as TGCGCCAGCGTACAGGGGGCGCTGAGGGACACAGATACGCAGTATTTT. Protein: CASVQGALRDTDTQYF.

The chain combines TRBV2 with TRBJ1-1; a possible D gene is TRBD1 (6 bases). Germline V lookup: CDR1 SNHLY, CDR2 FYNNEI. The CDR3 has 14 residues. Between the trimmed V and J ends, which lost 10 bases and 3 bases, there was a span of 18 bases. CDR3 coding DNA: TGTGCCACCAAATCCCAGGGGTTGGACACTGAAGCTTTCTTT. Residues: CATKSQGLDTEAFF.

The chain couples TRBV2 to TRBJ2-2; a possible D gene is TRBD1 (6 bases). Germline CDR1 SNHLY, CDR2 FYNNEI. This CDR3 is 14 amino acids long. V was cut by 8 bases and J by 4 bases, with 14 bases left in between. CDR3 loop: CASGTRQVTGELFF. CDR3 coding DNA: TGTGCCAGCGGTACGAGACAGGTCACCGGGGAGCTGTTTTTT.

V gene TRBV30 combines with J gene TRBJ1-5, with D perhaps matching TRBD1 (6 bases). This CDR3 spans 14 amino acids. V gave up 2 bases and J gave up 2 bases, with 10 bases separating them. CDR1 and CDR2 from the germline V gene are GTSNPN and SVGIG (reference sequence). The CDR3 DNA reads TGTGCCTGGAGTCAGGGGATGGGCAATCAGCCCCAGCATTTT. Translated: CAWSQGMGNQPQHF.

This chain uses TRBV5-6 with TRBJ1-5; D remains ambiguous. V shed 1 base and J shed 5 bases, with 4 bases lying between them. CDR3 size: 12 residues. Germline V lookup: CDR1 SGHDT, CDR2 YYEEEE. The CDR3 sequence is CASSLWDQPQHF. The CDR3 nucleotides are TGTGCCAGCAGCTTGTGGGATCAGCCCCAGCATTTT.

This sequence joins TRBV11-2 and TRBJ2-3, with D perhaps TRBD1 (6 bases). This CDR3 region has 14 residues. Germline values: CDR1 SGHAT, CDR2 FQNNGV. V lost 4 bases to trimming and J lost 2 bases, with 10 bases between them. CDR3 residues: CASSSRQVTDTQYF. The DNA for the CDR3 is TGTGCCAGCAGCTCGCGACAGGTCACAGATACGCAGTATTTT.

CDR3 protein: CASSVGTMNTEAFF. As DNA, the CDR3 is TGTGCCAGCAGTGTAGGGACCATGAACACTGAAGCTTTCTTT. The chain carries TRBV27 and TRBJ1-1; weak D call: TRBD1 (5 bases). Trimming shortened V by 5 bases and J by 0 bases, and 10 bases separated the two germline ends. The CDR3 loop spans 14 amino acids. The germline gives CDR1 MNHEY, CDR2 SMNVEV (reference sequence).

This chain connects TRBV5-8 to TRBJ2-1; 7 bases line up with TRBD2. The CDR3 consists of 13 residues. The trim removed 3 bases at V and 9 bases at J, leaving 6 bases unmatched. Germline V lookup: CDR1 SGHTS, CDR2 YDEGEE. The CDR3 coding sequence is TGTGCCAGCAGCTCTGAAGAGCGGGGTGAGCAGTTCTTC. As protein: CASSSEERGEQFF.

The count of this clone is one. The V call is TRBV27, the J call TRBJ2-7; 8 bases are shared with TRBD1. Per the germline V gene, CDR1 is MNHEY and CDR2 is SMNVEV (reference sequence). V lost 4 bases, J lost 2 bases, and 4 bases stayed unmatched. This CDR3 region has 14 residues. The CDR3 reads CASSYNRGAYEQYF. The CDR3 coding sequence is TGTGCCAGCAGTTATAACAGGGGGGCCTACGAGCAGTACTTC.

The CDR3 reads CASSLGQGAHGYTF. For the CDR3, the DNA is TGTGCCAGCAGCTTGGGCCAGGGAGCTCATGGCTACACCTTC. V is TRBV5-6 and J is TRBJ1-2; a weak D match, TRBD1 (5 bases). This CDR3 comprises 14 residues. Germline CDR1 reads SGHDT; CDR2 reads YYEEEE. V lost 0 bases and J 6 bases, leaving 12 bases between the germline ends.

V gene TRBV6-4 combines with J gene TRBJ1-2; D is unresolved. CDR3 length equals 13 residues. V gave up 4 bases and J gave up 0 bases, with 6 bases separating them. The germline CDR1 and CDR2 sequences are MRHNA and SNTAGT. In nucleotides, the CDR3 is TGTGCCAGCAGTGTCAGAGCTAACTATGGCTACACCTTC. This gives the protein CASSVRANYGYTF.

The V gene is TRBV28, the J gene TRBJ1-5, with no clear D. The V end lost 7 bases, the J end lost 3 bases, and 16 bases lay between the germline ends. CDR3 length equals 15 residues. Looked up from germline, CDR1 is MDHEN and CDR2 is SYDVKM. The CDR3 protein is CASIKRRGYNQPQHF. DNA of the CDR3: TGTGCCAGCATCAAAAGGCGAGGGTACAATCAGCCCCAGCATTTT.

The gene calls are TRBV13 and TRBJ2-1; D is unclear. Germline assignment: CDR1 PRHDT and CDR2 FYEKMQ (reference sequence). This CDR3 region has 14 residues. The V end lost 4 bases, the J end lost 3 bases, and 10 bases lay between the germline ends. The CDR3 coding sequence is TGTGCCAGCAGCTCCGTAGAGTACTACAATGAGCAGTTCTTC. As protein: CASSSVEYYNEQFF.

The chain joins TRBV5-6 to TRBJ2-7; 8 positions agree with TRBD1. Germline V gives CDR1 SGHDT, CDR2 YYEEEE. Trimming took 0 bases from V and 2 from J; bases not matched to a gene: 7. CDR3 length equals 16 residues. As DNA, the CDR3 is TGTGCCAGCAGCTTGGGACGGACAGGGCACCCCTACGAGCAGTACTTC. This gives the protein CASSLGRTGHPYEQYF. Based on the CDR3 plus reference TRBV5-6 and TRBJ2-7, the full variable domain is DAGVTQSPTHLIKTRGQQVTLRCSPKSGHDTVSWYQQALGQGPQFIFQYYEEEERQRGNFPDRFSGHQFPNYSSELNVNALLLGDSALYLCASSLGRTGHPYEQYFGPGTRLTVT.

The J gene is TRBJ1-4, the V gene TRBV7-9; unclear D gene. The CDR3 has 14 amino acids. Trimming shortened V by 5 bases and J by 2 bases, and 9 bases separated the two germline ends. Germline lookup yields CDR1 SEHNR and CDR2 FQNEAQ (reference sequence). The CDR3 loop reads CASSRSATNEKLFF. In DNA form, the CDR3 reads TGTGCCAGCAGCCGGAGCGCCACTAATGAAAAACTGTTTTTT.

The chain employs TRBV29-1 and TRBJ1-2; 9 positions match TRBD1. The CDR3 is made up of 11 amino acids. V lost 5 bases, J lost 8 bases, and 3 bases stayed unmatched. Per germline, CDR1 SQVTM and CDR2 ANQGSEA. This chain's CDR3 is CSVLQGAGYTF. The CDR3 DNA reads TGCAGCGTTTTACAGGGGGCCGGCTACACCTTC.

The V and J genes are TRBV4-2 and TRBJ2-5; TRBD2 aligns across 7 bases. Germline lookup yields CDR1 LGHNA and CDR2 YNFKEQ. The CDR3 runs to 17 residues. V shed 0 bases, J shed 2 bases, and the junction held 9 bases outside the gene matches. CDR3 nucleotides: TGTGCCAGCAGCCAAGACTTCAGCGGGGTTATACAAGAGACCCAGTACTTC. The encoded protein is CASSQDFSGVIQETQYF.

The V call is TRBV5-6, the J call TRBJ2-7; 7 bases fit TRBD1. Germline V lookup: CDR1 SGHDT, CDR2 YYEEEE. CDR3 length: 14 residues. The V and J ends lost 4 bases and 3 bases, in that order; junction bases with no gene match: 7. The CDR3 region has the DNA TGTGCCAGCAGCATCCGGGACAGATTCTACGAGCAGTACTTC. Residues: CASSIRDRFYEQYF.

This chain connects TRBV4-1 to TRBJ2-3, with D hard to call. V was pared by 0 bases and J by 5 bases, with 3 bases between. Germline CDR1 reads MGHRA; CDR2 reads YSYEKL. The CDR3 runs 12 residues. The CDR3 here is CASSQDGDTQYF. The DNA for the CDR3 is TGCGCCAGCAGCCAAGATGGAGATACGCAGTATTTT.

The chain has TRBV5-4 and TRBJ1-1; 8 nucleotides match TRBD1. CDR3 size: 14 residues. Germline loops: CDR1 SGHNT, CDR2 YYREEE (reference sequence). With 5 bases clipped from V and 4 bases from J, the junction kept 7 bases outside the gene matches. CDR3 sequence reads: CASSKQGDGTEAFF. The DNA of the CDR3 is TGTGCCAGCAGTAAACAGGGGGATGGCACTGAAGCTTTCTTT.

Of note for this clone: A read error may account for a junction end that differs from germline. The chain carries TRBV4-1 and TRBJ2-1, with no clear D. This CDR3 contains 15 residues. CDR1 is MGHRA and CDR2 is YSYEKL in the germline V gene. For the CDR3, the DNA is TGCGCCGGCAGCATCCTGGTGGTAGGATACAATGAGCAGTTCTTC. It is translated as CAGSILVVGYNEQFF.

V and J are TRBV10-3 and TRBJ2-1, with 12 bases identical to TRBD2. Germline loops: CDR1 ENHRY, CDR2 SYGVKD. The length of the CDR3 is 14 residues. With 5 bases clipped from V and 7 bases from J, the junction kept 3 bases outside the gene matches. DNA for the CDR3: TGTGCCATCAGTCAGACTAGCGGGGGAAATGAGCAGTTCTTC. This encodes CAISQTSGGNEQFF.

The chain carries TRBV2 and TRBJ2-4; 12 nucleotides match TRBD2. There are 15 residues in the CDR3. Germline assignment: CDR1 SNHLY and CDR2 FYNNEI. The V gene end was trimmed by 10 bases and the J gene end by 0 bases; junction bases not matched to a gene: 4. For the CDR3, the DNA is TGTGCCAACCCGACTAGCGGGGGAGCCAAAAACATTCAGTACTTC. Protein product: CANPTSGGAKNIQYF.

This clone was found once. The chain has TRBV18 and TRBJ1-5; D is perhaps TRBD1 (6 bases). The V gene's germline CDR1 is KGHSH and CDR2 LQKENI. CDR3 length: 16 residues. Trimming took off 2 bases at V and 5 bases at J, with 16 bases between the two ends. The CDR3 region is CASSPFGGAIDQPQHF. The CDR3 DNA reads TGTGCCAGCTCACCATTTGGGGGCGCGATAGATCAGCCCCAGCATTTT.

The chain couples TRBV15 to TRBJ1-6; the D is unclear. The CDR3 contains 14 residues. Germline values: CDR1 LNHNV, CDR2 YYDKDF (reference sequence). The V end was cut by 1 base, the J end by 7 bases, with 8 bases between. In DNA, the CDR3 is TGTGCCACCAGCAGAGGAATGGGGAATTCACCCCTCCACTTT. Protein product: CATSRGMGNSPLHF.

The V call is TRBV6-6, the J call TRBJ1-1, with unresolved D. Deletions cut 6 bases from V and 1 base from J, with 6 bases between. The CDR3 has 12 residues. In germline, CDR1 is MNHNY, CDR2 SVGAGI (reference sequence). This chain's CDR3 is CASRDPNTEAFF. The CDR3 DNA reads TGTGCCAGCAGGGACCCGAACACTGAAGCTTTCTTT.